These T cell receptor beta chains were read from a single sample in a study of blood T cell repertoires in COVID-19. Generated by immunoSEQ multiplex PCR, the TCRdb table keeps only in-frame clones and is missing some. Among about 190,000 clones listed, roughly 88% were seen once. The sample was PBMCs or T cells enriched from blood (not recorded which). The receptor source for this set is a woman aged 25 to 39 who had recovered from COVID-19. Both conserved end residues are part of each CDR3. D genes are given only for firm matches. The size field is filled for only some rows; it gives once, few, many or a size class.

CDR3aa: CASNLGRSPLHF
CDR3nt: TGTGCCAGCAACTTAGGGAGGTCACCCCTCCACTTT
abundance: .
d_gene: .
j_gene: TRBJ1-6
len: 12
v_gene: TRBV9

CDR3aa: CAISPGTGGFTGELFF
CDR3nt: TGTGCCATCAGCCCCGGGACAGGGGGCTTCACCGGGGAGCTGTTTTTT
abundance: .
d_gene: TRBD1
j_gene: TRBJ2-2
len: 16
v_gene: TRBV10-3

CDR3aa: CASSQDQGYEQYF
CDR3nt: TGTGCCAGCAGCCAGGACCAGGGCTACGAGCAGTACTTC
abundance: once
d_gene: .
j_gene: TRBJ2-7
len: 13
v_gene: TRBV16

CDR3aa: CASSFGTDTQYF
CDR3nt: TGTGCCAGCAGTTTCGGCACAGATACGCAGTATTTT
abundance: .
d_gene: .
j_gene: TRBJ2-3
len: 12
v_gene: TRBV12-3/TRBV12-4

CDR3aa: CASSLGGMNTEAFF
CDR3nt: TGTGCCAGCTCACTTGGGGGGATGAACACTGAAGCTTTCTTT
abundance: .
d_gene: .
j_gene: TRBJ1-1
len: 14
v_gene: TRBV18

CDR3aa: CASSPQAGTNEKLFF
CDR3nt: TGCGCCAGCAGCCCGCAGGCGGGTACTAATGAAAAACTGTTTTTT
abundance: .
d_gene: .
j_gene: TRBJ1-4
len: 15
v_gene: TRBV4-1

CDR3aa: CASRKRRDRVAEQYF
CDR3nt: TGTGCCAGCAGAAAACGGAGGGACAGGGTAGCCGAGCAGTACTTC
abundance: .
d_gene: TRBD1
j_gene: TRBJ2-7
len: 15
v_gene: TRBV28

CDR3aa: CASSFLSGPHTF
CDR3nt: TGTGCCAGCAGTTTCCTGAGCGGTCCCCACACCTTC
abundance: .
d_gene: .
j_gene: TRBJ1-2
len: 12
v_gene: TRBV28

CDR3aa: CASSLGGTYNEQFF
CDR3nt: TGTGCTAGCAGCTTAGGAGGCACTTACAATGAGCAGTTCTTC
abundance: .
d_gene: .
j_gene: TRBJ2-1
len: 14
v_gene: TRBV7-7

CDR3aa: CASSPIRIAGEDEQFF
CDR3nt: TGTGCCAGTAGTCCTATCCGAATAGCGGGAGAAGATGAGCAGTTCTTC
abundance: .
d_gene: TRBD2
j_gene: TRBJ2-1
len: 16
v_gene: TRBV19

CDR3aa: CASSFVPSEQYF
CDR3nt: TGTGCCAGCAGCTTCGTTCCCTCCGAGCAGTACTTC
abundance: .
d_gene: .
j_gene: TRBJ2-7
len: 12
v_gene: TRBV7-8

CDR3aa: CASRASGSSNEQFF
CDR3nt: TGTGCCAGCAGGGCCAGCGGGAGTTCAAATGAGCAGTTCTTC
abundance: .
d_gene: TRBD2
j_gene: TRBJ2-1
len: 14
v_gene: TRBV2

CDR3aa: CASRRQGAQRWEGRYTGELFF
CDR3nt: TGTGCCAGCAGAAGACAGGGGGCGCAAAGGTGGGAGGGCCGGTACACCGGGGAGCTGTTTTTT
abundance: .
d_gene: TRBD1
j_gene: TRBJ2-2
len: 21
v_gene: TRBV27

CDR3aa: CASSLREWVPNTEAFF
CDR3nt: TGTGCCAGCAGTTTACGGGAGTGGGTCCCGAACACTGAAGCTTTCTTT
abundance: .
d_gene: .
j_gene: TRBJ1-1
len: 16
v_gene: TRBV28

CDR3aa: CASSESPGTAARGYTF
CDR3nt: TGTGCCAGCAGTGAATCGCCCGGGACAGCAGCGCGGGGCTACACCTTC
abundance: once
d_gene: TRBD1
j_gene: TRBJ1-2
len: 16
v_gene: TRBV2

CDR3aa: CASSRSGRSYEQYF
CDR3nt: TGTGCCAGCAGCCGTAGCGGGAGGTCCTACGAGCAGTACTTC
abundance: .
d_gene: TRBD2
j_gene: TRBJ2-7
len: 14
v_gene: TRBV14

CDR3aa: CASSNGGPQETQYF
CDR3nt: TGCGCCAGCAGCAATGGAGGCCCCCAAGAGACCCAGTACTTC
abundance: .
d_gene: .
j_gene: TRBJ2-5
len: 14
v_gene: TRBV5-1

CDR3aa: CASSGGQEGSYEQYF
CDR3nt: TGCGCCAGCAGCGGGGGACAGGAGGGCTCCTACGAGCAGTACTTC
abundance: .
d_gene: TRBD1
j_gene: TRBJ2-7
len: 15
v_gene: TRBV5-1

CDR3aa: CASAPGLAENTGELFF
CDR3nt: TGTGCCAGCGCGCCGGGACTAGCGGAGAACACCGGGGAGCTGTTTTTT
abundance: .
d_gene: TRBD2
j_gene: TRBJ2-2
len: 16
v_gene: TRBV2

CDR3aa: CASSWRSGGTDTQYF
CDR3nt: TGCGCCAGCAGCTGGAGGAGCGGGGGCACAGATACGCAGTATTTT
abundance: .
d_gene: TRBD2
j_gene: TRBJ2-3
len: 15
v_gene: TRBV5-1

CDR3aa: CASSIVRTGGSYEQYF
CDR3nt: TGTGCCAGTAGTATAGTCCGTACAGGTGGGTCCTACGAGCAGTACTTC
abundance: many
d_gene: .
j_gene: TRBJ2-7
len: 16
v_gene: TRBV19

CDR3aa: CASNRDQETQYF
CDR3nt: TGTGCCAGCAACAGAGACCAAGAGACCCAGTACTTC
abundance: .
d_gene: .
j_gene: TRBJ2-5
len: 12
v_gene: TRBV7-8

CDR3aa: CASTKGGALTDTQYF
CDR3nt: TGTGCCAGCACCAAAGGCGGGGCCCTCACAGATACGCAGTATTTT
abundance: .
d_gene: .
j_gene: TRBJ2-3
len: 15
v_gene: TRBV28

CDR3aa: CATNFGQGSYNSPLHF
CDR3nt: TGTGCCACGAACTTCGGACAGGGCTCCTATAATTCACCCCTCCACTTT
abundance: .
d_gene: TRBD1
j_gene: TRBJ1-6
len: 16
v_gene: TRBV10-3

CDR3aa: CASSPDRGRTGELFF
CDR3nt: TGTGCCAGCAGTCCCGACAGGGGTAGGACCGGGGAGCTGTTTTTT
abundance: few
d_gene: TRBD1
j_gene: TRBJ2-2
len: 15
v_gene: TRBV6-5

CDR3aa: CASRTSGISGANVLTF
CDR3nt: TGCGCCAGCAGGACTAGCGGGATCTCTGGGGCCAACGTCCTGACTTTC
abundance: once
d_gene: TRBD2
j_gene: TRBJ2-6
len: 16
v_gene: TRBV10-1

CDR3aa: CASSFSIGLSTTNEKLFF
CDR3nt: TGTGCCAGCAGCTTTTCAATTGGTCTAAGTACAACTAATGAAAAACTGTTTTTT
abundance: .
d_gene: .
j_gene: TRBJ1-4
len: 18
v_gene: TRBV11-2

CDR3aa: CASRRGSWETQYF
CDR3nt: TGTGCCAGCAGGCGGGGGTCCTGGGAGACCCAGTACTTC
abundance: .
d_gene: TRBD2
j_gene: TRBJ2-5
len: 13
v_gene: TRBV2